This T cell receptor (beta chain) comes out of a study of T cells in Graves' hyperthyroidism and ophthalmopathy. Overall study findings and caveats: Within blood appeared most thyroid clonotypes that had expanded above 0.001.

Patients aged 18 to 65 had newly diagnosed hyperthyroidism that had lasted under 2 months. Diagnoses rested on clinical symptoms, serum thyroxine and TRAb, thyroid ultrasound and orbital computed tomography. Amplified TCR beta CDR3 regions came from RNA transcripts. During a first-round RT-PCR of the TCR CDR3, the HTBI primer set was used. TCRdb analysed the multiplex PCR reads with MiXCR anew, one entry per CDR3 protein. The table shows about 200,000 distinct CDR3 sequences, with around 17% occurring only once. This clonotype was counted between two and nine times. Its antigen is not known. Trimming cost V 0 bases and J 6 bases, with 15 bases left between them. CDR3 size: 15 residues. In germline, CDR1 is DFQATT, CDR2 SNEGSKA (reference sequence).

The genes are TRBV20-1 and TRBJ1-5, with a weak D call TRBD1 (5 bases). The sequencing sample was made of blood. The receptor was isolated from a woman in her fifties or sixties with Graves' hyperthyroidism. The CDR3, as DNA: TGCAGTGCTAGAGAGGGAGGGGAGGTCGTTCAGCCCCAGCATTTT. Protein sequence: CSAREGGEVVQPQHF.